The text below deals with one T cell receptor (beta chain). Only in-frame clones appear in the TCRdb table, and some are missing; sequencing was by immunoSEQ multiplex PCR. The table includes around 79,000 clones, roughly 85% detected once. The sample is drawn from a study of OX40 agonist ivuxolimab in advanced cancers. V lost 3 bases to trimming and J lost 3 bases; unmatched junction nucleotides: 12. The CDR3 covers 18 residues. The germline V gene has CDR1 SGHTA and CDR2 FQGNSA. The sample consisted of CD4+ or CD8+ T cells sorted from blood, taken in a trial of the OX40 agonist ivuxolimab. The chain combines TRBV7-2 with TRBJ2-2; 8 positions agree with TRBD1. The TCR comes from an adult with an advanced solid tumor such as melanoma, head and neck, liver or kidney cancer. DNA for the CDR3: TGTGCCAGCAGCTTCCGTCTTCCAGGGGGCGCGGACACCGGGGAGCTGTTTTTT. This gives the protein CASSFRLPGGADTGELFF.